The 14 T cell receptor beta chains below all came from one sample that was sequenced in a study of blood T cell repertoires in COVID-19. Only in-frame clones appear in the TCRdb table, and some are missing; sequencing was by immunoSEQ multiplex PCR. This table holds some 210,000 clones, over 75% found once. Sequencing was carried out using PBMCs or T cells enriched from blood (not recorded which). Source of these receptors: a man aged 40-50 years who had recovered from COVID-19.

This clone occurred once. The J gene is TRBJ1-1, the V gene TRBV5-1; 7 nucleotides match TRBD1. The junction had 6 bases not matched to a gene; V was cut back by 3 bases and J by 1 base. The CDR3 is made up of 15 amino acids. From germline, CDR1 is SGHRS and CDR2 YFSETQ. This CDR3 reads CASSSRTGENTEAFF. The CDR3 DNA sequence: TGCGCCAGCAGCTCACGGACAGGAGAGAACACTGAAGCTTTCTTT.

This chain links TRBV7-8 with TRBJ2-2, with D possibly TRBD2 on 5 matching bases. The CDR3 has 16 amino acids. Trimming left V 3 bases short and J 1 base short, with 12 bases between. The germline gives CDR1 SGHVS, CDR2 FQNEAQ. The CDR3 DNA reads TGTGCCAGCAGCTTCGTTCGACTACGGAACACCGGGGAGCTGTTTTTT. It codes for CASSFVRLRNTGELFF.

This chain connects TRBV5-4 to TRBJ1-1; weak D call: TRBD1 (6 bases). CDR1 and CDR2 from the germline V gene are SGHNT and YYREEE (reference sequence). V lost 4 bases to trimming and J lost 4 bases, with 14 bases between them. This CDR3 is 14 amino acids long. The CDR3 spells CASSPLQGFTEAFF. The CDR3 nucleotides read TGTGCCAGCAGCCCTCTACAGGGTTTCACTGAAGCTTTCTTT.

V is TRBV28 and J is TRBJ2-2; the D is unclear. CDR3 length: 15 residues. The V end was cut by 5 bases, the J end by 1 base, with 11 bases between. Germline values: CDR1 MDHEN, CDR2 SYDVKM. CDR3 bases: TGTGCCAGCAGTCTCGGAGCGTGGAACACCGGGGAGCTGTTTTTT. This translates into CASSLGAWNTGELFF.

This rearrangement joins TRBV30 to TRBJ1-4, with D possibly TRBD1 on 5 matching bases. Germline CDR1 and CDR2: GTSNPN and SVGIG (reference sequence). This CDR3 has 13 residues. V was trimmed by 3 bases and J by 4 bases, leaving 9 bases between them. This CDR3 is CAWRLGLNEKLFF. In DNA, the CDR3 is TGTGCCTGGAGATTGGGGCTTAATGAAAAACTGTTTTTT.

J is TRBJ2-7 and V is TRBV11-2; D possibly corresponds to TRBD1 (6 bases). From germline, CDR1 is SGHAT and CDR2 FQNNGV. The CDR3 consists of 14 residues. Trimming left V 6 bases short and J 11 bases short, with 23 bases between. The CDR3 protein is CASSIAGARPGEYF. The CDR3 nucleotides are TGTGCCAGCAGTATAGCAGGGGCCCGCCCGGGCGAGTACTTC.

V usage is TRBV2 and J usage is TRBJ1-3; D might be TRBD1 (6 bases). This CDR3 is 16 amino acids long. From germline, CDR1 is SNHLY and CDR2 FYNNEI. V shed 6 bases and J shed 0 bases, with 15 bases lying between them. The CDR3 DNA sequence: TGTGCCAGCAGGAGGACAGACAGTAACTCTGGAAACACCATATATTTT. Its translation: CASRRTDSNSGNTIYF.

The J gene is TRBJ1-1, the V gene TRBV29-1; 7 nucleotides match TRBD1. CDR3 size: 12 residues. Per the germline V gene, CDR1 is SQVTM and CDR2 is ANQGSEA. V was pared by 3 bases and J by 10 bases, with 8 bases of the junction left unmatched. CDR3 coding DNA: TGCAGCGTTGATCGACAGGGTTTTGGAGCTTTCTTT. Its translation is CSVDRQGFGAFF.

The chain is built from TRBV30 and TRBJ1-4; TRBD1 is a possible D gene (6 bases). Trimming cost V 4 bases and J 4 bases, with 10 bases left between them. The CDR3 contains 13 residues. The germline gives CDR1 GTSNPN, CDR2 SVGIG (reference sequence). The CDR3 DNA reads TGTGCCTGGAATACAGGGAATAATGAAAAACTGTTTTTT. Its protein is CAWNTGNNEKLFF.

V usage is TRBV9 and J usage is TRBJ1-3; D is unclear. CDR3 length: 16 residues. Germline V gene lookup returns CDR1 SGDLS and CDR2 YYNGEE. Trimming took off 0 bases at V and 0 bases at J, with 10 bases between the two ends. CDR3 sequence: CASSVGESYSGNTIYF. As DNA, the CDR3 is TGTGCCAGCAGCGTAGGGGAGTCTTACTCTGGAAACACCATATATTTT.

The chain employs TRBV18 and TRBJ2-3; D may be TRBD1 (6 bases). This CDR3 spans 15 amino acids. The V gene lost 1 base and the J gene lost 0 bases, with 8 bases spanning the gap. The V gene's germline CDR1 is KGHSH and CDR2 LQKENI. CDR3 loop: CASSPRDTSTDTQYF. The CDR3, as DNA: TGTGCCAGCTCACCACGGGACACAAGCACAGATACGCAGTATTTT.

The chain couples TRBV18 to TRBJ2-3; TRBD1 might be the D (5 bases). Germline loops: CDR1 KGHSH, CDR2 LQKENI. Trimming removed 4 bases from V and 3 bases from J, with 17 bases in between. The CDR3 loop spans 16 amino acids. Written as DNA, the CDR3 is TGTGCCAGCTCACTCCGTCGACAGCAGAGGACAGATACGCAGTATTTT. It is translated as CASSLRRQQRTDTQYF.

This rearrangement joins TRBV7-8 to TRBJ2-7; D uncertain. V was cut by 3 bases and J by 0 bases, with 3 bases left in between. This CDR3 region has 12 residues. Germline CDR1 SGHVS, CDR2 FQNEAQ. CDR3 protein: CASSFSSYEQYF. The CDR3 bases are TGTGCCAGCAGCTTCAGCTCCTACGAGCAGTACTTC. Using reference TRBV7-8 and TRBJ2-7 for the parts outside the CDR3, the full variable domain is GAGVSQSPRYKVAKRGQDVALRCDPISGHVSLFWYQQALGQGPEFLTYFQNEAQLDKSGLPSDRFFAERPEGSVSTLKIQRTQQEDSAVYLCASSFSSYEQYFGPGTRLTVT.

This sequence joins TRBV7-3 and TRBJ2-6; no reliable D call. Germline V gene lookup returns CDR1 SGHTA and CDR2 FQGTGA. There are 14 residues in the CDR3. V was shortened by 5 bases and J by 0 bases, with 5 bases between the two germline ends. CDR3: CASSTASGANVLTF. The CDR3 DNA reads TGTGCCAGCAGCACAGCCTCTGGGGCCAACGTCCTGACTTTC.